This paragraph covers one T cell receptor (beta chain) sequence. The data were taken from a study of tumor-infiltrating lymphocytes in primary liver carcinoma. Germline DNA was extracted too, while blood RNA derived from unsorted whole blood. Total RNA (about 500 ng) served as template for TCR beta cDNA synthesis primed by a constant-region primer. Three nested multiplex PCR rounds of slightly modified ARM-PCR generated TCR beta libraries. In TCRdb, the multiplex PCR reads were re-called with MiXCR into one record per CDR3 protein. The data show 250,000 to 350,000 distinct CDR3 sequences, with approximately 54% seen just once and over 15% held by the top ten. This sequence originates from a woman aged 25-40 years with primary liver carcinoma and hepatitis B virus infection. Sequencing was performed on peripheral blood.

This chain's CDR3 is CSVAGVGAPRETQYF. The CDR3 DNA reads as TGCAGCGTCGCTGGAGTGGGCGCTCCTAGGGAGACCCAGTACTTC. This rearrangement joins TRBV29-1 to TRBJ2-5, with D unresolved. The germline gives CDR1 SQVTM, CDR2 ANQGSEA. With 6 bases removed from V and 5 bases from J, the gap between germline ends came to 22 bases. The CDR3 runs to 15 residues.